This T cell receptor beta chain came from a study of T cells in localized non-small cell lung cancer. Overall study results and limits: Heterogeneity within the tumor remains possible, as just one region underwent sequencing. Adjacent uninvolved lung had the highest clonality, suggesting focused antigen responses.

Libraries were prepared by immunoSEQ multiplex PCR; TCRdb keeps only in-frame clonotypes and omits some of them. The data show around 45,000 clones, with 86% seen just once and about 2.5% held by the top ten. V shed 5 bases, J shed 0 bases, and the junction held 3 bases outside the gene matches. In germline, CDR1 is MNHEY, CDR2 SVGAGI. This CDR3 is built from 14 residues. A note on this clone: Its target is unknown.

The chain has TRBV6-5 and TRBJ1-1, with TRBD1 matching 7 bases. This receptor was obtained from a man aged 35-69 years with stage II lung adenocarcinoma. This specimen was PBMCs, taken before any cancer treatment. CDR3 loop: CASSRGGVNTEAFF. Here the CDR3 DNA reads TGTGCCAGCAGTAGAGGGGGCGTGAACACTGAAGCTTTCTTT.